Presented here are 27 T cell receptor beta chains from one specimen sequenced in a study of blood T cells in healthy people across ages (dated by TCRdb to the mid-2010s). Library construction relied on 5' RACE. Reads for this sample came from an Illumina HiSeq 2500. The second PCR ran for about 6 to 12 cycles and used a J-beta primer mix along with a sample-barcoded 5' primer. TCRdb reworked the public reads: Q25 trimming with fastp, MiXCR clone assembly, productive beta chains retained. Rows with one shared CDR3 protein collapse into an entry with the most common genes and DNA. The sample includes about 800,000 distinct CDR3 sequences, with roughly 25% observed a single time. Clones ranked in the top ten supply 3.7% of the sample. These records were also assigned to another study, of T cells of mothers and their children.

The sequencing input was blood. Receptors were obtained from a boy between 10 and 17 years old in good health.

V is TRBV24-1 and J is TRBJ2-5; 11 bases line up with TRBD2. The J call may be mistaken, given a closer DNA end match to TRBJ2-1. The germline gives CDR1 KGHDR, CDR2 SFDVKD. This CDR3 is built from 17 residues. The CDR3 spells CATSGGVGTSGYNEQFF. In DNA, the CDR3 is TGTGCCACCAGTGGTGGGGTCGGGACTAGCGGATACAATGAGCAGTTCTTC.

The chain recombines TRBV4-3 with TRBJ1-1; the match to TRBD1 covers 11 bases. Germline V gene data show CDR1 as LGHNA and CDR2 as YSLEER. This CDR3 spans 16 amino acids. The J segment lost 7 bases and the V segment lost 3 bases, leaving 10 bases of the junction unmatched. The CDR3 sequence is CASSQGLGQGGIEAFF. The CDR3 coding sequence is TGCGCCAGCAGCCAGGGTCTGGGACAGGGGGGAATTGAAGCTTTCTTT.

This clonotype has just a few counts. J is TRBJ2-5 and V is TRBV29-1; D unresolved. Trimming removed 4 bases from V and 1 base from J, with 10 bases in between. Germline assignment: CDR1 SQVTM and CDR2 ANQGSEA. The CDR3 has 13 amino acids. The CDR3 region is CSVVVHPQETQYF. CDR3 coding DNA: TGCAGCGTTGTGGTGCATCCCCAAGAGACCCAGTACTTC. Complete variable domain (other parts from reference TRBV29-1 and TRBJ2-5): SAVISQKPSRDICQRGTSLTIQCQVDSQVTMMFWYRQQPGQSLTLIATANQGSEATYESGFVIDKFPISRPNLTFSTLTVSNMSPEDSSIYLCSVVVHPQETQYFGPGTRLLVL.

This clonotype turned up a few times. The chain joins TRBV5-5 to TRBJ2-7; 12 bases line up with TRBD1. Trimming at V came to 4 bases and at J to 5 bases, leaving 10 bases not matched to a gene. Germline V gives CDR1 SGHKS, CDR2 YYEKEE (reference sequence). The CDR3 is 16 residues long. The CDR3 coding sequence is TGTGCCAGCAGCGTAAACCCCGGGACAGGGGGCAACGAGCAGTACTTC. Translation: CASSVNPGTGGNEQYF.

The chain couples TRBV11-2 to TRBJ2-7; TRBD2 is a possible D gene (6 bases). Trimming removed 2 bases at V and 5 bases at J, with 16 bases between. CDR3 length equals 15 residues. CDR1 is SGHAT, CDR2 FQNNGV, per germline. This CDR3 reads CASSLTVEGLHEQYF. Here the CDR3 DNA reads TGTGCCAGCAGCTTAACTGTGGAGGGGCTCCACGAGCAGTACTTC.

This sequence joins TRBV7-2 and TRBJ2-7; a weak D match, TRBD1 (5 bases). The ends were cut back, 1 base at V and 0 bases at J, with 10 bases in the middle. Germline-derived CDR1 and CDR2 are SGHTA and FQGNSA. The length of the CDR3 is 15 residues. The CDR3 here is CASSLVTQASYEQYF. The CDR3, as DNA: TGTGCCAGCAGCTTAGTAACACAGGCCTCCTACGAGCAGTACTTC.

This chain connects TRBV3-1 to TRBJ1-2; 9 nucleotides agree with TRBD1. The CDR3 spans 14 residues. V was pared by 7 bases and J by 7 bases, with 10 bases of the junction left unmatched. CDR1 is LGHDT and CDR2 is YNNKEL in the germline V gene (reference sequence). This CDR3 reads CASNKGMTGGGYTF. CDR3 coding DNA: TGTGCCAGCAACAAAGGGATGACAGGGGGTGGCTACACCTTC.

This chain uses TRBV7-2 with TRBJ1-2; maybe TRBD1 (5 bases). The ends were cut back, 3 bases at V and 4 bases at J, with 12 bases in the middle. CDR1 SGHTA and CDR2 FQGNSA come from the germline V gene. The CDR3 has 14 residues. Here the CDR3 DNA reads TGTGCCAGCAGCTTGGGGGTGACATCCTATGGCTACACCTTC. Its protein product is CASSLGVTSYGYTF. The whole variable domain, filled in from reference TRBV7-2 and TRBJ1-2, reads GAGVSQSPSNKVTEKGKDVELRCDPISGHTALYWYRQSLGQGLEFLIYFQGNSAPDKSGLPSDRFSAERTGGSVSTLTIQRTQQEDSAVYLCASSLGVTSYGYTFGSGTRLTVV.

The V and J genes are TRBV30 and TRBJ2-3; possible D gene TRBD2, 6 bases. There are 13 residues in the CDR3. CDR1 is GTSNPN and CDR2 is SVGIG in the germline V gene (reference sequence). V was shortened by 4 bases and J by 4 bases, with 12 bases between the two germline ends. The CDR3 spells CAWTSEDSDTQYF. Written as DNA, the CDR3 is TGTGCCTGGACTAGCGAAGACTCAGATACGCAGTATTTT.

This clonotype was detected a few times. The rearrangement uses TRBV28 and TRBJ2-3, with 7 bases fitting TRBD1. The CDR3 has 16 residues. The ends lost 0 bases at V and 2 bases at J; junction bases unmatched: 5. The germline CDR1 and CDR2 sequences are MDHEN and SYDVKM. This CDR3 is CASSLWGQGDTDTQYF. The CDR3 coding sequence is TGTGCCAGCAGTTTATGGGGCCAGGGGGACACAGATACGCAGTATTTT.

The genes are TRBV21-1 and TRBJ2-2; the table gives TRBD1 as D, unverified against the DNA. TRBV21-1 corresponds to a pseudogene. This CDR3 is 13 amino acids long. In DNA form, the CDR3 reads TGTGCCAGCAAGGACAGGGTAATGGGGGAGCTGTTTTTT. Protein sequence: CASKDRVMGELFF.

This clonotype was counted a few times. The chain joins TRBV18 to TRBJ2-5; 12 bases align to TRBD1. This CDR3 has 18 residues. Germline CDR1 is KGHSH and CDR2 is LQKENI. Unmatched junction bases numbered 14, after V lost 6 bases and J lost 3 bases. The CDR3 region has the DNA TGTGCCAGCTCCCAAGGGACAGGGGGCGCGTCGAATAAAGAGACCCAGTACTTC. Its translation is CASSQGTGGASNKETQYF.

The J gene is TRBJ1-1, the V gene TRBV5-5; D uncertain. Trimming left V 2 bases short and J 5 bases short, with 13 bases between. This CDR3 has 14 residues. Looked up from germline, CDR1 is SGHKS and CDR2 is YYEKEE (reference sequence). DNA for the CDR3: TGTGCCAGCAGCTTCCAGGAACTAAGTACTGAAGCTTTCTTT. Translating gives CASSFQELSTEAFF.

V gene TRBV12-3 or TRBV12-4 combines with J gene TRBJ2-5; 8 bases map to TRBD2. With the DNA end fitting TRBJ2-1 better, the J assignment may be wrong. The CDR3 is made up of 15 amino acids. The CDR3 sequence: CASSATGLGIDEQFF. The CDR3 bases are TGTGCCAGCAGCGCTACGGGACTAGGGATCGATGAGCAGTTCTTC.

Ten or more counts support this clonotype. V gene TRBV12-3 or TRBV12-4 combines with J gene TRBJ1-2, with D unclear. There are 11 residues in the CDR3. V gave up 3 bases and J gave up 8 bases, with 7 bases separating them. The CDR3 spells CASSFSGGYTF. CDR3 nucleotide sequence: TGTGCCAGCAGTTTTTCGGGGGGCTACACCTTC.

This clonotype was detected a few times. Sequence at one end of the junction differs from germline and may be a read error. This chain uses TRBV5-6 with TRBJ2-2; a possible D gene is TRBD1 (6 bases). CDR1 is SGHDT and CDR2 is YYEEEE in the germline V gene. The CDR3 extends over 15 amino acids. In DNA, the CDR3 is TGTGCCAGCAGCAGAGGGGGATTGAACGCCGGGGAGCTGTTTTTT. It yields the protein CASSRGGLNAGELFF.

CDR3 protein: CSAPRLAEGEDGYTF. The CDR3 nucleotides read TGCAGTGCTCCCCGGCTTGCCGAAGGGGAGGATGGCTACACCTTC. The chain employs TRBV20-1 and TRBJ1-2, with D possibly matching TRBD1 (5 bases). The CDR3 is 15 amino acids. Germline V lookup: CDR1 DFQATT, CDR2 SNEGSKA (reference sequence). The V end was cut by 5 bases, the J end by 6 bases, with 22 bases between.

This clonotype occurred a few times. This rearrangement joins TRBV7-2 to TRBJ2-7; TRBD2 matches 8 bases. The CDR3 length is 11 residues. V lost 5 bases, J lost 11 bases, and 5 bases stayed unmatched. The germline V gene encodes CDR1 SGHTA and CDR2 FQGNSA. The CDR3 here is CASSTSGSEYF. DNA of the CDR3: TGTGCCAGCAGCACAAGCGGGAGTGAGTACTTC. The whole variable domain, filled in from reference TRBV7-2 and TRBJ2-7, reads GAGVSQSPSNKVTEKGKDVELRCDPISGHTALYWYRQSLGQGLEFLIYFQGNSAPDKSGLPSDRFSAERTGGSVSTLTIQRTQQEDSAVYLCASSTSGSEYFGPGTRLTVT.

This sequence joins TRBV20-1 and TRBJ1-2, with unresolved D. V was clipped by 5 bases and J by 0 bases, with 13 bases between them. Germline CDR1 DFQATT, CDR2 SNEGSKA (reference sequence). This CDR3 region has 14 residues. The CDR3: CSAQKQVSNYGYTF. DNA of the CDR3: TGCAGTGCTCAGAAGCAGGTTTCTAACTATGGCTACACCTTC.

This clonotype was seen a few times. The chain has TRBV18 and TRBJ2-2; TRBD1 agrees at 10 bases. After removal of 5 bases from V and 3 bases from J, the junction contained 6 bases not matched to a gene. Germline loops: CDR1 KGHSH, CDR2 LQKENI. The CDR3 contains 16 residues. CDR3 residues: CASSALTGGDTGELFF. CDR3 nucleotides: TGTGCCAGCTCAGCCCTGACAGGGGGCGACACCGGGGAGCTGTTTTTT.

This clonotype was seen a handful of times. The chain's CDR3 is CASSLSTGGPYEQYF. The DNA of the CDR3 is TGTGCCAGCAGTTTATCGACAGGGGGTCCCTACGAGCAGTACTTC. The V call is TRBV27, the J call TRBJ2-7; TRBD1 matches 9 bases. From germline, CDR1 is MNHEY and CDR2 SMNVEV (reference sequence). The CDR3 contains 15 residues. Trimming at V came to 0 bases and at J to 2 bases, leaving 2 bases not matched to a gene.

The rearrangement links TRBV29-1 to TRBJ2-2; D might be TRBD1 (6 bases). The CDR3 loop spans 14 amino acids. V gave up 7 bases and J gave up 4 bases, with 16 bases separating them. Germline CDR1 reads SQVTM; CDR2 reads ANQGSEA. CDR3 bases: TGCAGCGCCTCAGGGGTCGGCCGCACCGGGGAGCTGTTTTTT. It is translated as CSASGVGRTGELFF.

This clonotype came up many times. The chain links TRBV5-1 to TRBJ2-7; 8 bases fit TRBD2. Per germline, CDR1 SGHRS and CDR2 YFSETQ. The V gene end was trimmed by 0 bases and the J gene end by 2 bases; junction bases not matched to a gene: 7. The CDR3 length is 16 residues. The CDR3 sequence is CASSLGELAAAYEQYF. In DNA, the CDR3 is TGCGCCAGCAGCTTGGGGGAACTAGCGGCCGCCTACGAGCAGTACTTC.

The chain links TRBV12-3 or TRBV12-4 to TRBJ2-3; D possibly corresponds to TRBD2 (7 bases). The CDR3 loop spans 14 amino acids. With 8 bases removed from V and 6 bases from J, the gap between germline ends came to 18 bases. This CDR3 is CASGLGGLLDTQYF. CDR3 coding DNA: TGTGCCAGCGGCCTCGGGGGGCTCCTTGATACGCAGTATTTT.

V and J are TRBV29-1 and TRBJ2-5, with D perhaps matching TRBD2 (5 bases). The V end was cut by 2 bases, the J end by 2 bases, with 15 bases between. The length of the CDR3 is 15 residues. Germline V gene data show CDR1 as SQVTM and CDR2 as ANQGSEA. CDR3 sequence reads: CSVELPGMRQETQYF. Written as DNA, the CDR3 is TGCAGCGTTGAACTCCCGGGAATGAGACAAGAGACCCAGTACTTC. Filled out from reference TRBV29-1 and TRBJ2-5, the complete variable domain reads SAVISQKPSRDICQRGTSLTIQCQVDSQVTMMFWYRQQPGQSLTLIATANQGSEATYESGFVIDKFPISRPNLTFSTLTVSNMSPEDSSIYLCSVELPGMRQETQYFGPGTRLLVL.

The chain employs TRBV5-5 and TRBJ2-6; D remains ambiguous. Deletions cut 1 base from V and 4 bases from J, with 9 bases between. This CDR3 has 15 residues. In germline, CDR1 is SGHKS, CDR2 YYEKEE (reference sequence). CDR3 coding DNA: TGTGCCAGCAGCTTGTGGCGATCCGGGGCCAACGTCCTGACTTTC. Translated, it gives CASSLWRSGANVLTF. The whole variable domain, filled in from reference TRBV5-5 and TRBJ2-6, reads DAGVTQSPTHLIKTRGQQVTLRCSPISGHKSVSWYQQVLGQGPQFIFQYYEKEERGRGNFPDRFSARQFPNYSSELNVNALLLGDSALYLCASSLWRSGANVLTFGAGSRLTVL.

This clonotype turned up a few times. CDR3 residues: CASSQRHSGWGTDTQYF. The CDR3 DNA reads as TGCGCCAGCAGCCAACGTCATAGCGGTTGGGGAACAGATACGCAGTATTTT. The gene calls are TRBV4-1 and TRBJ2-3; weak D call: TRBD2 (6 bases). V dropped 2 bases and J dropped 3 bases, with 18 bases sitting between them. The CDR3 runs to 17 residues. Germline loops: CDR1 MGHRA, CDR2 YSYEKL.